This T cell receptor (beta chain) was recorded in a study of glioma-infiltrating T cells. The overall study: Glioma patients had dexamethasone for six or fewer days before surgery.

For this clonotype: What it recognizes is unknown.

Trimming removed 3 bases from V and 3 bases from J; junction bases left unmatched: 3. The CDR3 loop spans 15 amino acids. Germline V lookup: CDR1 SGHRS, CDR2 YFSETQ. Findings and limits, study-wide: Non-neoplastic patients had below-expected tissue-blood divergence, while all gliomas exceeded expectation. CDR3 overlap between tissue and blood was very small.

Amplification of TCR alpha and beta CDR3 regions from RNA used iRepertoire nested multiplex PCR. TCRdb itself ran the multiplex PCR reads through MiXCR, one entry per CDR3 protein. The repertoire holds about 400,000 distinct CDR3 sequences, with around 38% as singletons. The sequence was collected from a human donor with low-grade glioma or glioblastoma, undergoing nonglioma brain surgery, or in good health (not recorded which). The chain employs TRBV5-1 and TRBJ2-1, with 10 bases fitting TRBD2. Sequences were obtained from glioma tissue, nonneoplastic brain tissue, or PBMCs (not recorded which). The CDR3 region has the DNA TGCGCCAGCAGCTGGGGACTAGCGAACTACAATGAGCAGTTCTTC. Its translation: CASSWGLANYNEQFF.